A single sample is the source of the 2 T cell receptor beta chains below, sequenced in a study of blood T cell repertoires in COVID-19. Method: immunoSEQ multiplex PCR; TCRdb's copy keeps in-frame clones and lacks some. The repertoire consists of some 300,000 clones, with approximately 90% occurring once and the leading ten covering about 6%. The specimen was peripheral blood. The source is a woman aged 45-60 years with COVID-19, enrolled during active disease.

The chain combines TRBV19 with TRBJ2-3, with D possibly being TRBD1 (6 bases). V was clipped by 7 bases and J by 0 bases, with 20 bases between them. The CDR3 extends over 17 amino acids. Germline V gives CDR1 LNHDA, CDR2 SQIVND (reference sequence). The CDR3: CASNNFGGSPSTDTQYF. In DNA, the CDR3 is TGTGCCAGTAATAATTTTGGGGGCAGCCCCAGCACAGATACGCAGTATTTT.

The V gene is TRBV6-4, the J gene TRBJ2-3, with D tentatively TRBD2 (7 bases). There are 16 residues in the CDR3. The V gene's germline CDR1 is MRHNA and CDR2 SNTAGT. Trimming took 6 bases from V and 5 from J, leaving 21 bases between them. The CDR3 coding sequence is TGTGCCAGCAGCCCAAGACTTGGGGGGGCGAGAGATACGCAGTATTTT. This gives the protein CASSPRLGGARDTQYF.